This TCR beta chain originates from a study of T cell repertoires in cytomegalovirus infection. Germline V gene data show CDR1 as SGHDN and CDR2 as FVKESK. V shed 0 bases and J shed 0 bases, with 11 bases lying between them. CDR3 length: 16 amino acids. TCRdb re-derived calls from the reads in MiXCR, one entry per CDR3 protein. The data hold roughly 600,000 distinct CDR3 sequences, with 24% observed a single time. This clonotype was recorded many times. Sequenced sample: CD8+ T cells from PBMCs. The chain is built from TRBV14 and TRBJ1-2, with D possibly being TRBD1 (5 bases). This sequence originates from a human donor in good health (CMV status not recorded). Some clones in this sample may be carry-over from other donors' samples. The CDR3 bases are TGTGCCAGCAGCCAAGAGGAAGACAGAACTAACTATGGCTACACCTTC. It yields the protein CASSQEEDRTNYGYTF. Supplemented by reference TRBV14 and TRBJ1-2, the full variable domain reads EAGVTQFPSHSVIEKGQTVTLRCDPISGHDNLYWYRRVMGKEIKFLLHFVKESKQDESGMPNNRFLAERTGGTYSTLKVQPAELEDSGVYFCASSQEEDRTNYGYTFGSGTRLTVV.